The 13 T cell receptor beta chains in this list originate from one sample, sequenced in a study of cytomegalovirus exposure and HLA in healthy donors. The study ran its PCR with 60 Vbeta and 13 Jbeta primers. Some clones are missing from TCRdb's copy, which holds only in-frame ones; the method was immunoSEQ multiplex PCR. This sample carries approximately 190,000 clones, around 86% of them seen once, and the ten largest clones take 1% to 1.5%. The sequenced material came from PBMCs. The receptors come from a young man in good health and CMV-seronegative.

This chain links TRBV11-2 with TRBJ2-1; D unresolved. The CDR3 extends over 14 amino acids. The V and J ends lost 5 bases and 7 bases respectively, with 15 bases between them. Per germline, CDR1 SGHAT and CDR2 FQNNGV. DNA of the CDR3: TGTGCCAGCAGCCGCAACACCCAGGCAAATGAGCAGTTCTTC. Protein product: CASSRNTQANEQFF.

There are a few counts of this clone. The rearrangement joins TRBV6-1 to TRBJ2-5; TRBD1 matches at 8 bases. The CDR3 totals 16 residues. V was pared by 4 bases and J by 4 bases, with 11 bases of the junction left unmatched. CDR1 is MNHNS, CDR2 SASEGT, per germline. The CDR3 is CASSGARQGRGETQYF. Written as DNA, the CDR3 is TGTGCCAGCAGTGGAGCAAGACAGGGGCGGGGAGAGACCCAGTACTTC.

This clone showed up just once. The CDR3 DNA sequence: TGCGCCAGCAGCCGCCAGACGGTCGGGAACTATGGCTACACCTTC. Encoded protein: CASSRQTVGNYGYTF. This rearrangement joins TRBV4-1 to TRBJ1-2; D uncertain. The CDR3 covers 15 residues. The germline V gene encodes CDR1 MGHRA and CDR2 YSYEKL. The germline V and J ends were trimmed by 4 bases and 2 bases, with 14 bases remaining between them.

This chain uses TRBV5-4 with TRBJ1-4, with TRBD1 identical over 10 bases. Germline loops: CDR1 SGHNT, CDR2 YYREEE (reference sequence). The CDR3 extends over 16 amino acids. V was pared by 4 bases and J by 5 bases, with 8 bases of the junction left unmatched. CDR3 coding DNA: TGTGCCAGCAGCCGGCAAAAGGACAGGGGGAATGAAAAACTGTTTTTT. Translation gives CASSRQKDRGNEKLFF.

The chain is built from TRBV19 and TRBJ2-3, with 10 bases identical to TRBD2. The germline V gene has CDR1 LNHDA and CDR2 SQIVND (reference sequence). The length of the CDR3 is 18 residues. V gave up 7 bases and J gave up 3 bases; unmatched junction bases: 16. CDR3 coding DNA: TGTGCCAGTACCTTAGGCCCCCTAGCGGGAGTTAGAACAGATACGCAGTATTTT. Translation: CASTLGPLAGVRTDTQYF.

The chain has TRBV19 and TRBJ1-1; 12 nucleotides match TRBD1. V lost 2 bases to trimming and J lost 3 bases; unmatched junction nucleotides: 10. The V gene's germline CDR1 is LNHDA and CDR2 SQIVND (reference sequence). This CDR3 has 18 amino acids. Written as DNA, the CDR3 is TGTGCCAGTAGTATACCGAGGGACAGGGGGCGAGGGGACACTGAAGCTTTCTTT. Residues: CASSIPRDRGRGDTEAFF.

V gene TRBV4-1 combines with J gene TRBJ1-1, with TRBD1 identical over 7 bases. The CDR3 has 16 residues. Germline loops: CDR1 MGHRA, CDR2 YSYEKL. Trimming took 3 bases from V and 6 from J; bases not matched to a gene: 13. As DNA, the CDR3 is TGCGCCAGCAGCCACCGCGAACAGGGGCTGGGAGCTGAAGCTTTCTTT. Its protein is CASSHREQGLGAEAFF.

The gene calls are TRBV7-2 and TRBJ2-3; D is ambiguous. Trimming pared 1 base from V and 5 bases from J, leaving 7 bases between. The CDR3 consists of 13 residues. Looked up from germline, CDR1 is SGHTA and CDR2 is FQGNSA. The CDR3 nucleotides are TGTGCCAGCAGCTTAGTCTACCTAGATACGCAGTATTTT. Translation gives CASSLVYLDTQYF.

The chain has TRBV6-1 and TRBJ2-1; TRBD2 matches at 10 bases. With 6 bases clipped from V and 3 bases from J, the junction kept 5 bases outside the gene matches. CDR3 length equals 15 residues. The germline V gene encodes CDR1 MNHNS and CDR2 SASEGT. As DNA, the CDR3 is TGTGCCAGCAGAGGAGCGGGAGGGTTCTACAATGAGCAGTTCTTC. Translating gives CASRGAGGFYNEQFF.

V gene TRBV5-8 combines with J gene TRBJ1-4; 9 bases align to TRBD1. With V trimmed by 4 bases and J by 1 base, 8 bases remained unmatched. Looked up from germline, CDR1 is SGHTS and CDR2 is YDEGEE. The CDR3 consists of 17 residues. CDR3 loop: CASSLDRGLRTNEKLFF. The CDR3 DNA reads as TGTGCCAGCAGCCTGGACAGGGGCCTGAGAACTAATGAAAAACTGTTTTTT.

This chain joins TRBV4-1 and TRBJ1-1; TRBD1 matches at 7 bases. The germline V gene encodes CDR1 MGHRA and CDR2 YSYEKL. This CDR3 has 15 residues. V shed 4 bases, J shed 2 bases, and the junction held 7 bases outside the gene matches. For the CDR3, the DNA is TGCGCCAGCAGCCCCCGACAGGGCAGAAACACTGAAGCTTTCTTT. This codes for CASSPRQGRNTEAFF.

The chain joins TRBV30 to TRBJ2-3; tentatively, D is TRBD1 (5 bases). The CDR3 covers 13 residues. Trimming took 1 base from V and 9 from J, leaving 14 bases between them. CDR1 and CDR2 from the germline V gene are GTSNPN and SVGIG (reference sequence). The CDR3 DNA follows: TGTGCCTGGAGTGATCTCCGACAGTCCACGCAGTATTTT. Translating gives CAWSDLRQSTQYF.

CDR3 sequence: CASSFGGTYNEQFF. The CDR3 nucleotides are TGTGCCAGCAGCTTTGGCGGTACCTACAATGAGCAGTTCTTC. V and J are TRBV11-3 and TRBJ2-1; D gene uncertain. Trimming stripped 3 bases from V and 2 bases from J, with 8 bases between. The length of the CDR3 is 14 residues. Germline V gene data show CDR1 as SGHNT and CDR2 as YENEEA.